One and the same sample provided the 8 T cell receptor beta chains below, sequenced in a study of T cells after yellow fever vaccination. One entry per CDR3 protein, called by TCRdb with MiXCR from the 5' RACE reads. The sample shows 250,000 or so distinct CDR3 sequences, roughly 3.5% of them seen only once. The source was PBMCs, collected 15 days after the yellow fever booster vaccination. The receptors here all came from a man aged 18 to 29 who received the YFV17D yellow fever vaccine.

This clonotype was picked up many times. The chain is built from TRBV6-5 and TRBJ2-7, with D possibly called TRBD1 or TRBD2 (5 bases each). CDR1 and CDR2 (germline): MNHEY, SVGAGI. The V end was cut by 0 bases, the J end by 7 bases, with 13 bases between. The CDR3 runs to 14 residues. The CDR3 bases are TGTGCCAGCAGTTACTCGATCGGGGCCGGGGAGCAGTACGTC. Amino acid sequence: CASSYSIGAGEQYV.

Many counts were recorded for this clonotype. The gene calls are TRBV7-2 and TRBJ2-1; 10 nucleotides line up with TRBD1. The V gene's germline CDR1 is SGHTA and CDR2 FQGNSA. This CDR3 has 14 amino acids. V was pared by 3 bases and J by 8 bases, with 4 bases of the junction left unmatched. The CDR3 nucleotides are TGTGCCAGCAGCTTCAGACAGGGGGCAGATGAGCAGTTCTTC. The encoded protein is CASSFRQGADEQFF.

The genes are TRBV5-4 and TRBJ2-7, with 9 bases lining up with TRBD1. J lost 4 bases, V lost 5 bases, and 10 bases had no gene match. Germline lookup yields CDR1 SGHNT and CDR2 YYREEE (reference sequence). The CDR3 has 15 residues. This chain's CDR3 is CASRNRDREVYEQYV. Here the CDR3 DNA reads TGTGCCAGCAGAAACCGGGACAGGGAGGTGTACGAGCAGTACGTC.

Many counts were recorded for this clonotype. The CDR3 spells CASSAQVADTQYF. As DNA, the CDR3 is TGTGCCAGCAGCGCCCAGGTCGCAGATACGCAGTATTTT. V and J are TRBV7-2 and TRBJ2-3; no firm D call. The germline V gene has CDR1 SGHTA and CDR2 FQGNSA. This CDR3 is 13 amino acids long. V was pared by 5 bases and J by 4 bases, with 10 bases between.

Many counts were recorded for this clonotype. V usage is TRBV12-3 or TRBV12-4 and J usage is TRBJ2-3; 7 bases are a match to TRBD2. Trimming cost V 7 bases and J 0 bases; bases outside gene matches: 10. This CDR3 has 16 amino acids. The CDR3 sequence: CASIFVGGISTDTQYF. The CDR3 DNA reads TGTGCCAGCATTTTCGTGGGGGGGATTAGCACAGATACGCAGTATTTT.

This clonotype occurred many times. The V and J genes are TRBV7-8 and TRBJ2-2; tentatively, D is TRBD2 (6 bases). Germline lookup yields CDR1 SGHVS and CDR2 FQNEAQ. The CDR3 runs to 16 residues. Trimming shortened V by 1 base and J by 2 bases, and 11 bases separated the two germline ends. The CDR3 reads CASSLGSGVNTGELFF. The CDR3 bases are TGTGCCAGCAGCTTAGGCTCGGGGGTCAACACCGGGGAGCTGTTTTTT.

This clonotype came up many times. This rearrangement joins TRBV5-5 to TRBJ1-6; D remains unclear. The CDR3 has 14 amino acids. V lost 1 base and J 8 bases, leaving 10 bases between the germline ends. The V gene's germline CDR1 is SGHKS and CDR2 YYEKEE (reference sequence). The CDR3 nucleotides read TGTGCCAGCAGCTTGCGGGCAAGGGATTCACCCCTCCACTTT. Translated, it gives CASSLRARDSPLHF.

In this sample, this clonotype turned up many times. This sequence joins TRBV20-1 and TRBJ2-7; 8 bases match TRBD1. This CDR3 has 12 residues. Losses at the gene ends were 7 bases for V and 4 bases for J; bases not matched to a gene: 6. Germline V gene lookup returns CDR1 DFQATT and CDR2 SNEGSKA (reference sequence). The CDR3 nucleotides read TGCAGTGTATGGGACAGGCTTTACGAGCAGTACTTC. This codes for CSVWDRLYEQYF.